This entry is about one T cell receptor beta chain. The data are from a study of T cell responses to AZD1222 COVID-19 vaccine. Trimming took 6 bases from V and 9 from J; bases not matched to a gene: 11. Per the germline V gene, CDR1 is MRHNA and CDR2 is SNTAGT. CDR3 size: 15 residues. Measured with immunoSEQ multiplex PCR; TCRdb has only the in-frame clones, and not every one. The sample yields about 110,000 clones, 81% seen once. Sequencing used peripheral blood, obtained on day 0 of AZD1222 vaccination. This chain connects TRBV6-4 to TRBJ2-1, with 10 positions matching TRBD2. The receptor was isolated from an adult in good health. As DNA, the CDR3 is TGTGCCAGCAGACTAGATATTAGCGGGGGGACTGAGCAGTTCTTC. Translation gives CASRLDISGGTEQFF.